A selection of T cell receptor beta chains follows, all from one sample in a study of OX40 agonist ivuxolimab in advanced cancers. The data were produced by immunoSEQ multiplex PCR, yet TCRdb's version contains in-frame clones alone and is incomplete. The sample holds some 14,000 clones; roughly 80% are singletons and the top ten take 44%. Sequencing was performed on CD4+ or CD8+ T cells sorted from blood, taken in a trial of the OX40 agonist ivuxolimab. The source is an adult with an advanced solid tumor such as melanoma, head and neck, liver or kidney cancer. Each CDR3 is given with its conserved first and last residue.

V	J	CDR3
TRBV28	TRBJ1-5	CASSHQGASNQPQHF
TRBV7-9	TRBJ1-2	CASTPQGSNYGYTF
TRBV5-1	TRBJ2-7	CASSLYQPGLRPSYEQYF
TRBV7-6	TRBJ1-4	CASSLTGASNEKLFF
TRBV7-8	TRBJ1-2	CASSGDRDRLYGYTF
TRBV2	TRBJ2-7	CASGGFSYEQYF
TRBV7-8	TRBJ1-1	CASSLEAEGNTEAFF
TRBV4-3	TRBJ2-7	CASSQASGIKYEQYF
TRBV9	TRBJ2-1	CASSVGRGAYNEQFF
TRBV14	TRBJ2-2	CASSQWDWTGELFF
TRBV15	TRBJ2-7	CATSYGQGASYEQYF
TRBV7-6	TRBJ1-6	CASSSFIPGSPLHF
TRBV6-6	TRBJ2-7	CASSYSRGQGTYEQYF
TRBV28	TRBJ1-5	CASSLRSAQHF
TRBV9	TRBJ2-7	CASSAFQGEQYF
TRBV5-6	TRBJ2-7	CASSWDQSQSYEQYF
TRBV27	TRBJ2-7	CASSLTGVEQYF
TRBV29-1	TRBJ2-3	CSVGQSTDTQYF
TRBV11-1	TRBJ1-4	CASSFRRDRAEKLFF
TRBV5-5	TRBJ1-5	CASSLVGGRQPQHF
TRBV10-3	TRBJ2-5	CAISETGGLQYF
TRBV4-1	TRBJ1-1	CASSHPQGSTEAFF
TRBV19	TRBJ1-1	CASSTGRGMNTEAFF
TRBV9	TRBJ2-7	CASSADPARATYEQYF
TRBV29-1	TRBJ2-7	CSAHGTGALYEQYF
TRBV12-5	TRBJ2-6	CASGHACAGQSRANVLTF
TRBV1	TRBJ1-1	CASSPEAGITEAFF
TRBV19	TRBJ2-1	CASSIVGDNEQFF
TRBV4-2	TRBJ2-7	CASRRTDSSYEQYF
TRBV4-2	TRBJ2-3	CASSQDGPRTDTQYF
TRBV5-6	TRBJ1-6	CASSLGVSYNSPLHF
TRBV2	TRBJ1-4	CASLSGRTNEKLFF
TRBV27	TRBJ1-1	CASSLRQGEAFF
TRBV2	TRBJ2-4	CASNRGGNIQYF
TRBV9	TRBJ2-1	CASSLTDNEQFF
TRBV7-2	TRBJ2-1	CASSLGSSYNEQFF
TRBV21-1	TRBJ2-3	CASSSSFTDTQYF
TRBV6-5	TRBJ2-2	CASTGQLTGELFF
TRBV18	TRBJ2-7	CASSPAGRNYEQYF
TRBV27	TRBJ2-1	CASSGSGTSRYEQFF
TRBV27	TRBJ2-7	CASSLRLAGTYEQYF
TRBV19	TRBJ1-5	CASSGDINQPQHF
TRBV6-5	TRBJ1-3	CASSYSTSSGNTIYF
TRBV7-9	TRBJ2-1	CASSLGPPPYNEQFF
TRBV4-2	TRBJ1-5	CASSHDTGSPEPQHF
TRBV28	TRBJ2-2	CASSLIRDSANTGELFF
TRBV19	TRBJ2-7	CASSKLAGGYEQYF
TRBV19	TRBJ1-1	CASSPSMIENTEAFF
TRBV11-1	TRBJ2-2	CASSPWGGELFF
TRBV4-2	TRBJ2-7	CASSQVQGTYYEQYF